These T cell receptor beta chains were read from a single sample in a study of cytomegalovirus exposure and HLA in healthy donors. Sequencing used immunoSEQ multiplex PCR; TCRdb keeps in-frame clones, though not all of them. The sample records under 300,000 clones, 72% being singletons. The sequenced sample was PBMCs. All receptors come from a female donor in good health and CMV-seronegative. Each CDR3 is given with its conserved first and last residue. Each record gives: J gene, V gene, D gene, clone size, CDR3 protein, CDR3 DNA. D genes are given only for firm matches. Part of the rows lack a size; the others show once, few, many or a class for expanded clones.

TRBJ1-2 TRBV6-5 TRBD1 few CASRGDRGYGYTF TGTGCCAGCAGAGGGGACAGAGGGTATGGCTACACCTTC
TRBJ1-5 TRBV15 - - CATTVRLGGGNQPQHF TGTGCCACCACGGTTCGGCTAGGGGGGGGCAATCAGCCCCAGCATTTT
TRBJ2-7 TRBV28 - few CASLRTVTSYEQYF TGTGCCAGCTTACGGACAGTTACCTCCTACGAGCAGTACTTC
TRBJ2-1 TRBV13 - - CASSSPQGGVNEQFF TGTGCCAGCAGCTCCCCCCAGGGTGGGGTCAATGAGCAGTTCTTC
TRBJ2-1 TRBV7-6 - - CASSLRSPAGATFPYNEQFF TGTGCCAGCAGCTTAAGATCCCCGGCAGGGGCAACTTTTCCCTACAATGAGCAGTTCTTC
TRBJ2-7 TRBV30 TRBD1 few CAWRAGTGLGGTKQYF TGTGCCTGGAGAGCCGGGACAGGGTTGGGGGGGACGAAGCAGTACTTC
TRBJ2-2 TRBV28 - - CASYPAAAGTGELFF TGTGCCAGCTACCCCGCCGCAGCGGGCACCGGGGAGCTGTTTTTT
TRBJ2-3 TRBV11-2 TRBD1 - CASSSDGQGSDTQYF TGTGCCAGCAGCTCCGACGGACAGGGATCAGATACGCAGTATTTT
TRBJ2-1 TRBV28 TRBD2 - CASRPDWSGSSYNEQFF TGTGCCAGCAGACCTGACTGGAGCGGGAGCTCCTACAATGAGCAGTTCTTC
TRBJ2-7 TRBV18 TRBD1 - CASLTGKGAYEQYF TGTGCCAGCTTGACAGGGAAGGGTGCCTACGAGCAGTACTTC
TRBJ2-1 TRBV6-5 - - CASSYHREGEQFF TGTGCCAGCAGTTACCATCGAGAGGGTGAGCAGTTCTTC
TRBJ1-1 TRBV5-1 TRBD1 - CASSLGQGSTEAFF TGCGCCAGCAGCCTAGGACAGGGGAGCACTGAAGCTTTCTTT
TRBJ2-7 TRBV9 TRBD1 - CASSVEGTGDEQYF TGTGCCAGCAGCGTAGAAGGGACAGGGGACGAGCAGTACTTC
TRBJ2-2 TRBV27 - - CASSLKSGGANTGELFF TGTGCCAGCAGTTTAAAGTCTGGGGGGGCCAACACCGGGGAGCTGTTTTTT
TRBJ2-1 TRBV5-1 TRBD2 - CASSLVAGGVGEQFF TGCGCCAGCAGCTTGGTAGCGGGAGGCGTTGGTGAGCAGTTCTTC
TRBJ2-3 TRBV5-4 - - CASSLDPPGTAGDTQYF TGTGCCAGCAGCTTGGACCCACCGGGAACGGCCGGAGATACGCAGTATTTT
TRBJ2-2 TRBV5-1 TRBD2 - CASSVTSGTSGELFF TGCGCCAGCAGCGTAACTAGCGGGACTTCCGGGGAGCTGTTTTTT
TRBJ2-7 TRBV5-1 TRBD1 - CASSASRDRYEQYF TGCGCCAGCAGCGCATCCCGGGACAGGTACGAGCAGTACTTC
TRBJ2-3 TRBV5-1 TRBD2 - CASKLEAGGGADTQYF TGCGCCTCCAAGCTTGAAGCGGGAGGAGGGGCAGATACGCAGTATTTT
TRBJ1-4 TRBV7-9 - - CASSLPGGINEKLFF TGTGCCAGCAGCTTACCGGGGGGCATTAATGAAAAACTGTTTTTT
TRBJ1-1 TRBV10-3 - - CASHGGSNTEAFF TGTGCCAGCCATGGGGGGTCGAACACTGAAGCTTTCTTT
TRBJ2-7 TRBV2 TRBD1 - CASSGQGSGYEQYF TGTGCCAGCAGTGGACAGGGCAGTGGATACGAGCAGTACTTC
TRBJ1-1 TRBV9 - - CASSARDTLNTEAFF TGTGCCAGCAGCGCCCGGGACACCCTGAACACTGAAGCTTTCTTT
TRBJ1-5 TRBV19 - few CASSKIRGGNQPQHF TGTGCCAGTAGTAAGATCAGGGGTGGCAATCAGCCCCAGCATTTT
TRBJ1-2 TRBV2 - - CASSDGGLGYTF TGTGCCAGCAGTGACGGGGGGCTAGGCTACACCTTC
TRBJ2-7 TRBV20-1 - - CSASPGYEQYF TGCAGTGCTAGCCCAGGCTACGAGCAGTACTTC
TRBJ2-3 TRBV5-6 TRBD2 - CASGSGLASDTQYF TGTGCCAGCGGATCCGGACTAGCTTCAGATACGCAGTATTTT
TRBJ2-5 TRBV19 TRBD2 - CASSLFRGLAGKETQYF TGTGCCAGTAGCCTGTTTCGAGGACTAGCGGGGAAAGAGACCCAGTACTTC
TRBJ2-7 TRBV27 TRBD1 - CASSLLGGQAYEQYF TGTGCCAGCAGTTTATTAGGGGGCCAGGCTTACGAGCAGTACTTC
TRBJ2-7 TRBV6-1 - once CASSATVPDEQYF TGTGCCAGCAGTGCGACAGTCCCAGACGAGCAGTACTTC
TRBJ1-1 TRBV7-9 - - CASSYRSTEAFF TGTGCCAGCAGTTATCGGAGTACTGAAGCTTTCTTT
TRBJ1-1 TRBV9 - once CASSVATDTEAFF TGTGCCAGCAGCGTAGCTACAGACACTGAAGCTTTCTTT
TRBJ2-1 TRBV5-1 TRBD2 - CASSLAGGGHGNEQFF TGCGCCAGCAGCTTGGCTGGCGGGGGGCATGGCAATGAGCAGTTCTTC
TRBJ1-3 TRBV9 - - CAPWGDPRNF TGTGCCCCCTGGGGGGACCCGAGGAATTTT
TRBJ1-2 TRBV19 TRBD1 few CASSVEQGAGYGYTF TGTGCCAGTAGTGTTGAACAGGGGGCAGGCTATGGCTACACCTTC
TRBJ1-1 TRBV7-9 - once CASSLETGRVFEAFF TGTGCCAGCAGCTTAGAAACAGGGAGGGTTTTCGAAGCTTTCTTT
TRBJ2-7 TRBV11-3 - - CASSSLTGPKIYEQYF TGTGCCAGCAGCTCCCTTACCGGTCCCAAAATTTACGAGCAGTACTTC
TRBJ2-3 TRBV19 - - CASSIWGADTQYF TGTGCCAGTAGTATCTGGGGGGCAGATACGCAGTATTTT
TRBJ2-5 TRBV5-6 TRBD2 - CASSLSTAGASKETQYF TGTGCCAGCAGCTTGAGTACAGCGGGAGCTTCAAAAGAGACCCAGTACTTC
TRBJ1-2 TRBV4-1 TRBD1 - CASSQAGDRVGDYGYTF TGCGCCAGCAGCCAAGCTGGGGACAGGGTAGGGGACTATGGCTACACCTTC
TRBJ2-2 TRBV9 - - CASRGRELFF TGTGCCAGCAGGGGCCGCGAGCTGTTTTTT
TRBJ2-7 TRBV5-6 - few CASSLGGNSYEQYF TGTGCCAGCAGCTTGGGCGGGAACTCCTACGAGCAGTACTTC
TRBJ2-4 TRBV14 TRBD1 - CASSLAADRGKNIQYF TGTGCCAGCAGCCTCGCGGCGGACAGGGGGAAAAACATTCAGTACTTC
TRBJ2-7 TRBV19 TRBD1 few CASSMSTGDYEQYF TGTGCCAGTAGTATGTCCACAGGGGATTACGAGCAGTACTTC
TRBJ2-5 TRBV10-2 TRBD2 - CASRSLALAGEETQYF TGCGCCAGCAGATCCTTAGCCCTAGCGGGAGAAGAGACCCAGTACTTC
TRBJ1-1 TRBV6-4 - few CASSERGVNTEAFF TGTGCCAGCAGTGAAAGGGGTGTGAACACTGAAGCTTTCTTT
TRBJ2-2 TRBV14 - - CASSQLRLENTGELFF TGTGCCAGCAGCCAACTACGGCTAGAGAACACCGGGGAGCTGTTTTTT
TRBJ2-7 TRBV19 - - CASSINKRSYEQYF TGTGCCAGTAGTATTAATAAGCGGTCCTACGAGCAGTACTTC
TRBJ1-2 TRBV2 TRBD1 - CASSSRTGSYGYTF TGTGCCAGCAGTTCTAGGACAGGCTCCTATGGCTACACCTTC
TRBJ2-7 TRBV11-2 - - CASSFSPGRQSTYEQYF TGTGCCAGCAGCTTCAGTCCAGGGCGGCAATCGACCTACGAGCAGTACTTC
TRBJ2-3 TRBV7-9 - few CASSLSGSTDTQYF TGTGCCAGCAGCTTGAGCGGGAGCACAGATACGCAGTATTTT
TRBJ1-2 TRBV9 TRBD1 - CASSVDPGQGYGYTF TGTGCCAGCAGCGTAGACCCCGGACAGGGATATGGCTACACCTTC
TRBJ2-7 TRBV11-2 - - CASSLNRGGAYEQYF TGTGCCAGCAGCCTAAACAGGGGGGGAGCCTACGAGCAGTACTTC
TRBJ2-7 TRBV5-6 TRBD2 - CASSRTSLSSEQYF TGTGCCAGCAGCCGGACTAGCCTTTCCAGCGAGCAGTACTTC
TRBJ2-2 TRBV6-4 - few CASSDRASTGELFF TGTGCCAGCAGTGACCGAGCAAGCACCGGGGAGCTGTTTTTT
TRBJ2-7 TRBV20-1 TRBD1 - CSARTGEVQYF TGCAGTGCAAGGACAGGGGAAGTGCAGTACTTC
TRBJ2-5 TRBV15 - - CATSRETRGPKTQYF TGTGCCACCAGCAGAGAGACCAGGGGACCCAAGACCCAGTACTTC